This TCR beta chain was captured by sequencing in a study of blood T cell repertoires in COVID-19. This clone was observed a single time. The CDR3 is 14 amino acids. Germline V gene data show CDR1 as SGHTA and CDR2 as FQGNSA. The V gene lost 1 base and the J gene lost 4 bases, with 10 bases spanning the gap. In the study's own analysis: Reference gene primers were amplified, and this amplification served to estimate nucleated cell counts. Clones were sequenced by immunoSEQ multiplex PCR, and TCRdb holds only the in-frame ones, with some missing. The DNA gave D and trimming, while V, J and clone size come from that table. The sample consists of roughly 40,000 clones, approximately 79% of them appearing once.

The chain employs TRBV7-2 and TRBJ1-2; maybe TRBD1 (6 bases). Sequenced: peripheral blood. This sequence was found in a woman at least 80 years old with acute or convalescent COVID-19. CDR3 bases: TGTGCCAGCAGCTTAGAACCCAGGGGCTATGGCTACACCTTC. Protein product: CASSLEPRGYGYTF. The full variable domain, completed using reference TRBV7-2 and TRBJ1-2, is GAGVSQSPSNKVTEKGKDVELRCDPISGHTALYWYRQSLGQGLEFLIYFQGNSAPDKSGLPSDRFSAERTGGSVSTLTIQRTQQEDSAVYLCASSLEPRGYGYTFGSGTRLTVV.